These 10 T cell receptor beta chains originate from one sample sequenced in a study of control samples from healthy donors and cancer patients. Libraries were prepared by immunoSEQ multiplex PCR; TCRdb keeps only in-frame clonotypes and omits some of them. The repertoire has more than 50,000 clones, just over 90% of them found once; the top ten carry around 1.2%. The sequenced sample consisted of PBMCs. The origin of the receptors is a woman aged 45-60 years with colorectal cancer.

This rearrangement joins TRBV2 to TRBJ2-3, with TRBD2 matching over 9 bases. Per germline, CDR1 SNHLY and CDR2 FYNNEI. The CDR3 spans 16 residues. Trimming took 6 bases from V and 4 from J; bases not matched to a gene: 11. The CDR3 here is CASRPIAGGPADTQYF. The CDR3 bases are TGTGCCAGCAGACCTATCGCGGGGGGGCCGGCAGATACGCAGTATTTT.

A single count supports this clone. The rearrangement links TRBV5-8 to TRBJ2-7; 9 nucleotides match TRBD1. V was pared by 4 bases and J by 8 bases, with 10 bases of the junction left unmatched. The CDR3 contains 14 residues. The V gene's germline CDR1 is SGHTS and CDR2 YDEGEE. The CDR3 DNA reads TGTGCCAGCAGCAGGGGACAGGGCTCCTGGAAGCAGTACTTC. The encoded protein is CASSRGQGSWKQYF.

The rearrangement links TRBV6-6 to TRBJ1-2, with D maybe TRBD1 (6 bases). CDR3 length: 15 residues. From germline, CDR1 is MNHNY and CDR2 SVGAGI (reference sequence). Between the trimmed V and J ends, which lost 5 bases and 2 bases, there was a span of 15 bases. The CDR3, as DNA: TGTGCCAGCAGTACCGGGACATATGTCAACTATGGCTACACCTTC. This encodes CASSTGTYVNYGYTF.

The chain uses TRBV7-2 and TRBJ1-2, with no clear D. V lost 3 bases, J lost 2 bases, and 7 bases lay in between. Germline CDR1 and CDR2: SGHTA and FQGNSA. This CDR3 is 13 amino acids long. The CDR3 region is CASSFPGNYGYTF. Here the CDR3 DNA reads TGTGCCAGCAGCTTCCCGGGGAACTATGGCTACACCTTC.

The gene calls are TRBV19 and TRBJ1-5; no firm D call. Trimming removed 6 bases at V and 8 bases at J, with 14 bases between. In germline, CDR1 is LNHDA, CDR2 SQIVND (reference sequence). The CDR3 is 13 amino acids. CDR3 loop: CASSYAAREPQHF. CDR3 sequence (DNA): TGTGCCAGTAGCTACGCTGCCCGAGAGCCCCAGCATTTT.

The rearrangement joins TRBV10-3 to TRBJ2-1; D may match TRBD1 or TRBD2 (5 bases each). V shed 6 bases and J shed 5 bases, with 11 bases lying between them. Germline-derived CDR1 and CDR2 are ENHRY and SYGVKD. This CDR3 is built from 13 residues. Written as DNA, the CDR3 is TGTGCCATCAGCCCGGGACCAAACAATGAGCAGTTCTTC. Translated, it gives CAISPGPNNEQFF.

This chain links TRBV30 with TRBJ1-5; D remains ambiguous. Trimming cost V 0 bases and J 3 bases, with 9 bases left between them. Germline CDR1 GTSNPN, CDR2 SVGIG (reference sequence). The CDR3 length is 14 residues. The CDR3 loop is CAWSVWQVNQPQHF. As DNA, the CDR3 is TGTGCCTGGAGTGTATGGCAGGTCAATCAGCCCCAGCATTTT.

This sequence joins TRBV5-1 and TRBJ2-6, with D hard to call. V lost 5 bases, J lost 0 bases, and 18 bases lay in between. The CDR3 sequence is 18 residues long. The germline CDR1 and CDR2 sequences are SGHRS and YFSETQ. The CDR3 coding sequence is TGCGCCAGCAGTCAGAAGGTTGGAGAGAGCTCTGGGGCCAACGTCCTGACTTTC. Its translation is CASSQKVGESSGANVLTF.

This clone has just one count. The chain is built from TRBV6-5 and TRBJ2-5, with TRBD2 matching over 7 bases. The CDR3 has 13 amino acids. Trimming took 6 bases from V and 2 from J; bases not matched to a gene: 3. The germline gives CDR1 MNHEY, CDR2 SVGAGI. CDR3 nucleotide sequence: TGTGCCAGCAGCGCGGGGGTTCAAGAGACCCAGTACTTC. It translates to CASSAGVQETQYF.

The CDR3 loop reads CASSFLAGGPPGANVLTF. The DNA for the CDR3 is TGTGCCAGCAGTTTTCTAGCGGGAGGGCCTCCTGGGGCCAACGTCCTGACTTTC. The chain uses TRBV27 and TRBJ2-6; 12 nucleotides agree with TRBD2. Losses at the gene ends were 3 bases for V and 2 bases for J; bases not matched to a gene: 5. The CDR3 runs 18 residues. Germline CDR1 reads MNHEY; CDR2 reads SMNVEV (reference sequence).